In its sample, the clone carrying this TCR beta chain was seen many times. The sample comes from a study of T-cell reconstitution after alpha-beta-depleted transplantation in children. There are 17 residues in the CDR3. Per the germline V gene, CDR1 is LGHNA and CDR2 is YNFKEQ. The V gene end was trimmed by 1 base and the J gene end by 0 bases; junction bases not matched to a gene: 7. Unique molecular identifiers were built into the TCRbeta library. TCRdb analysed the PCR reads with MiXCR anew, one entry per CDR3 protein. The data contain 350,000 to 400,000 distinct CDR3 sequences, around 21% of them singletons.

The sample in question was PBMCs from the stem cell graft donor, obtained from the stem cell graft. This TCR was sampled from a human donor who donated a stem cell graft to a child with acute myeloid leukemia. V and J are TRBV4-2 and TRBJ2-3, with TRBD2 matching over 7 bases. CDR3 coding DNA: TGTGCCAGCAGCCAAGGTAGAGCGGGAACTAGCACAGATACGCAGTATTTT. Translating it yields CASSQGRAGTSTDTQYF.